The entry below gives a single TCR beta chain sequence along with its context. Its antigen is still unknown. V lost 4 bases, J lost 0 bases, and 8 bases lay in between. Germline values: CDR1 SGHRS, CDR2 YFSETQ. This CDR3 has 14 amino acids. The data originate from a study of graft-versus-host responses after intestinal transplantation. Method: immunoSEQ multiplex PCR; TCRdb's copy keeps in-frame clones and lacks some. The sample lists 75,000 to 100,000 clones; approximately 92% were seen once. Findings and limits, study-wide: Circulating GvH clones peaking coincided with falling HvG clones soon after transplant. High graft-versus-host to host-versus-graft T cell clonal ratios marked allografts of patients with graft-donor macrochimerism.

J is TRBJ1-3 and V is TRBV5-1, with D possibly TRBD1 on 6 matching bases. The source was PBMCs, collected around 450 days after intestinal transplant. This sequence originates from a human patient who received an intestinal transplant, so some T cells may come from the graft donor. DNA for the CDR3: TGCGCCAGCAGCGCGGGACACTCTGGAAACACCATATATTTT. This sequence encodes CASSAGHSGNTIYF.